The sequence of this TCR beta chain was determined in a study of blood T cell repertoires in COVID-19. This CDR3 comprises 13 residues. Germline V lookup: CDR1 MDHEN, CDR2 SYDVKM. Trimming left V 11 bases short and J 8 bases short, with 20 bases between. The authors' processing: Reference gene primer amplification gave estimated nucleated cell counts. Generated by immunoSEQ multiplex PCR, the TCRdb table keeps only in-frame clones and is missing some. Clone size and V and J calls were adopted from that table, with D and trimming inferred from the DNA. The repertoire holds approximately 220,000 clones, with about 85% as singletons.

Sequencing was performed on peripheral blood. This sequence was found in a man in his fifties or sixties who had recovered from COVID-19. The V gene is TRBV28, the J gene TRBJ2-3, with D possibly TRBD2 on 7 matching bases. For the CDR3, the DNA is TGTGCCGTAGGGGGAGGGCCGGTCGGTACGCAGTATTTT. It is translated as CAVGGGPVGTQYF. Full variable domain (rest looked up from reference TRBV28 and TRBJ2-3): DVKVTQSSRYLVKRTGEKVFLECVQDMDHENMFWYRQDPGLGLRLIYFSYDVKMKEKGDIPEGYSVSREKKERFSLILESASTNQTSMYLCAVGGGPVGTQYFGPGTRLTVL.